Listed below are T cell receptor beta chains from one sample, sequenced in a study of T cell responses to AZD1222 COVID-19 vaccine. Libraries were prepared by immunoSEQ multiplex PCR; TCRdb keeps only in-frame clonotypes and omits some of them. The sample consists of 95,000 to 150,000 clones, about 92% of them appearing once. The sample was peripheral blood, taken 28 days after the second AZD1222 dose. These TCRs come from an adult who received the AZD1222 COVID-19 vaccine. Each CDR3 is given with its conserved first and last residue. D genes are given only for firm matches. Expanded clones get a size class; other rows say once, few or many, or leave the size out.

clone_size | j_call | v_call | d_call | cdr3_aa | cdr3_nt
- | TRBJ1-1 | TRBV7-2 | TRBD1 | CASSLDRGRGAFF | TGTGCCAGCAGCCTAGACAGGGGGCGGGGCGCTTTCTTT
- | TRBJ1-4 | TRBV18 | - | CASSPLEGVNEKLFF | TGTGCCAGCTCACCACTAGAAGGGGTTAATGAAAAACTGTTTTTT
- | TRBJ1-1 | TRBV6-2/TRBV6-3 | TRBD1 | CASSRGKNTEAFF | TGTGCCAGCAGCAGGGGGAAGAACACTGAAGCTTTCTTT
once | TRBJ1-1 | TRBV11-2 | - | CASSPGAVNEAFF | TGTGCCAGCAGCCCGGGGGCAGTGAATGAAGCTTTCTTT
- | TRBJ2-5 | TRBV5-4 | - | CASSLAPAEETQYF | TGTGCCAGCAGCTTGGCCCCAGCGGAAGAGACCCAGTACTTC
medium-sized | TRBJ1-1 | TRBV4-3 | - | CASSQDGGAWGTEAFF | TGCGCCAGCAGCCAAGATGGGGGGGCCTGGGGGACTGAAGCTTTCTTT
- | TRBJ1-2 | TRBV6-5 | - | CASSSRGREVYGYTF | TGTGCCAGCAGTAGTAGAGGGCGAGAGGTCTATGGCTACACCTTC
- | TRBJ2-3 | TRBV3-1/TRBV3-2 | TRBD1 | CASSKGQGNTDTQYF | TGTGCCAGCAGCAAGGGACAGGGCAACACAGATACGCAGTATTTT
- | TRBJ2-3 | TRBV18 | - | CASSPPTSGTDTQYF | TGTGCCAGCTCACCACCCACATCGGGCACAGATACGCAGTATTTT
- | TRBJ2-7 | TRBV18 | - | CASSGTFDNEQYF | TGTGCCAGCTCCGGGACGTTTGACAACGAGCAGTACTTC
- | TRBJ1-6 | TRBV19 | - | CASSIGNSPLHF | TGTGCCAGTAGTATAGGTAATTCACCCCTCCACTTT
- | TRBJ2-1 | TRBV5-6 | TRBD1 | CASSLFRTGGWEQFF | TGTGCCAGCAGCTTGTTCCGGACAGGGGGCTGGGAGCAGTTCTTC
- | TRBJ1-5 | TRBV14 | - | CASSRQAGRGDNQPQHF | TGTGCCAGCAGCCGACAGGCAGGACGGGGGGACAATCAGCCCCAGCATTTT
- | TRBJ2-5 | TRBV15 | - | CATSRGGVGAKKETQYF | TGTGCCACCAGCAGAGGTGGGGTGGGGGCGAAGAAAGAGACCCAGTACTTC
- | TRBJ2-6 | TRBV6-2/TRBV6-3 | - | CASSWAFSGANVLTF | TGTGCCAGCAGTTGGGCTTTCTCTGGGGCCAACGTCCTGACTTTC
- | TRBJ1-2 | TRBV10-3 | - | CAISVAGSLRSTNYGYTF | TGTGCCATCAGTGTAGCTGGGTCACTTAGGAGTACTAACTATGGCTACACCTTC
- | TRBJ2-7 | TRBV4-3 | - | CASSVTSRVREQYF | TGCGCCAGCAGCGTAACATCCAGGGTCAGGGAGCAGTACTTC
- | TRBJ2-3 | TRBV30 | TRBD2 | CAWRLAGSTDTQYF | TGTGCCTGGAGACTAGCGGGGAGCACAGATACGCAGTATTTT
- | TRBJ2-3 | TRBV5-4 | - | CASSLSLALPSTDTQYF | TGTGCCAGCAGCTTGTCTTTGGCGCTCCCTAGCACAGATACGCAGTATTTT
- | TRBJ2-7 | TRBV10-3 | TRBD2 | CAISKGAGVGFSYEQYF | TGTGCCATCAGTAAAGGAGCGGGAGTGGGGTTTTCCTACGAGCAGTACTTC
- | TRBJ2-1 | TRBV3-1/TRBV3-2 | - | CASSLGTPASRGEQFF | TGTGCCAGCAGCCTGGGGACCCCAGCATCCCGGGGTGAGCAGTTCTTC